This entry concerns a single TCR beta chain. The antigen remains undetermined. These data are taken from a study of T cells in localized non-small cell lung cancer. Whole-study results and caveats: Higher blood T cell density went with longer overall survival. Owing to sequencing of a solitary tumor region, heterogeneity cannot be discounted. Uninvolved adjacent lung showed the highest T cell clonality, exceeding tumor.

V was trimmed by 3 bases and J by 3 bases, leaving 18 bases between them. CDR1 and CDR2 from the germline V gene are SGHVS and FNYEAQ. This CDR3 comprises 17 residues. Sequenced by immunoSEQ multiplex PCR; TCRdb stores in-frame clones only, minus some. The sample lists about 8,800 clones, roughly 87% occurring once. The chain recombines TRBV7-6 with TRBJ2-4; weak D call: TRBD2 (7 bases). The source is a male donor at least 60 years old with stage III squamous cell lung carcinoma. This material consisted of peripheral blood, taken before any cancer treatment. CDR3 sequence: CASSLEGGGGLKNIQYF. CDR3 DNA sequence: TGTGCCAGCAGCTTGGAGGGGGGCGGGGGCCTCAAAAACATTCAGTACTTC.